This TCR beta chain was documented in a study of identical twins. A note on this clonotype: The antigen remains unidentified.

The V gene lost 0 bases and the J gene lost 6 bases, with 16 bases spanning the gap. The CDR3 is made up of 16 amino acids. Germline V CDR1 and CDR2: SNHLY, FYNNEI. From the 5' RACE reads, TCRdb called clonotypes with MiXCR, one entry per CDR3 protein. The repertoire includes 240,000 or so distinct CDR3 sequences, approximately 10% of them detected once, and 9% to 10% sits in the top ten. Overall study findings and caveats: Cross-sectional statistical analysis was relied on for the conclusions, without the same donors being followed. Excess twin sharing in beta out-of-frame sequences was weaker. High-abundance cord blood beta clonotypes had fewer insertions; memory repertoires showed none. Twin pairs' shared out-of-frame alpha sequences were enriched in low generation probability.

V usage is TRBV2 and J usage is TRBJ2-3; D may be TRBD1 or TRBD2 (5 bases each). Sequences were obtained from memory T cells sorted from blood. The TCR was taken from a man between 45 and 60 years old in good health. The DNA for the CDR3 is TGTGCCAGCAGTGAAGCGCTTCGGGGCTCTGCGGATACGCAGTATTTT. It is translated as CASSEALRGSADTQYF.